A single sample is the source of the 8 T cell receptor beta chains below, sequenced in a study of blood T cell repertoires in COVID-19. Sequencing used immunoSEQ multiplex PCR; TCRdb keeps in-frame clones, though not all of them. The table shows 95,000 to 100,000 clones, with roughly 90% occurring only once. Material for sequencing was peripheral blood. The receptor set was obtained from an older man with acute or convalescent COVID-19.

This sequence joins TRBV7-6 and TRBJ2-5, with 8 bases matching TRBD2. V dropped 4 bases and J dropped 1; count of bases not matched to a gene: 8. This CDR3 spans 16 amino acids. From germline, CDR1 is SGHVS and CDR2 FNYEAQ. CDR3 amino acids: CASSSIPGLVQETQYF. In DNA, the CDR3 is TGTGCCAGCAGCTCGATCCCGGGACTAGTCCAAGAGACCCAGTACTTC. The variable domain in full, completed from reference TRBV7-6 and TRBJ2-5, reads GAGVSQSPRYKVTKRGQDVALRCDPISGHVSLYWYRQALGQGPEFLTYFNYEAQQDKSGLPNDRFSAERPEGSISTLTIQRTEQRDSAMYRCASSSIPGLVQETQYFGPGTRLLVL.

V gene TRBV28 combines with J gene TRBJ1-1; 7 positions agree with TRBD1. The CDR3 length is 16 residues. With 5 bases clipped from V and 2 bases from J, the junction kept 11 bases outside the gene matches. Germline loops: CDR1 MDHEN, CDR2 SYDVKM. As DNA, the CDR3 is TGTGCCAGCAGTCCCCGGGACAGAAAGATTAACACTGAAGCTTTCTTT. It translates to CASSPRDRKINTEAFF.

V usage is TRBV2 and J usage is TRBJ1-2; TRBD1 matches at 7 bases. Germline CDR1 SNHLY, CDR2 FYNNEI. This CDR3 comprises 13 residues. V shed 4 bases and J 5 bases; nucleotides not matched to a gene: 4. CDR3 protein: CASSAGDRYGYTF. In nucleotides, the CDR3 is TGTGCCAGCAGTGCCGGGGACAGATATGGCTACACCTTC.

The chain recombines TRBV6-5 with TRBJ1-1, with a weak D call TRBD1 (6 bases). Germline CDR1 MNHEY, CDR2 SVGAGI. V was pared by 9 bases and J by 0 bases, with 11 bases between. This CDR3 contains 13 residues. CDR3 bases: TGTGCCAGTGGGGGGGCCATGAACACTGAAGCTTTCTTT. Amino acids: CASGGAMNTEAFF.

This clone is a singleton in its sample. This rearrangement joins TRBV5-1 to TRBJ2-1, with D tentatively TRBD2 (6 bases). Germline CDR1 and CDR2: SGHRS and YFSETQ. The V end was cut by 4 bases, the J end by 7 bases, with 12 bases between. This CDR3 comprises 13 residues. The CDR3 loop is CASSPRLVNEQFF. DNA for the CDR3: TGCGCCAGCAGCCCCAGACTAGTAAATGAGCAGTTCTTC.

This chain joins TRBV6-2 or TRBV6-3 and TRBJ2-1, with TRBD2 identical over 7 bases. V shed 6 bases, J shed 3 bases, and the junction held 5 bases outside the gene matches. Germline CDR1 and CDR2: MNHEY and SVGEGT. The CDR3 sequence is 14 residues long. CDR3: CASRYSGDYNEQFF. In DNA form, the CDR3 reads TGTGCCAGCAGGTACAGCGGGGACTACAATGAGCAGTTCTTC.

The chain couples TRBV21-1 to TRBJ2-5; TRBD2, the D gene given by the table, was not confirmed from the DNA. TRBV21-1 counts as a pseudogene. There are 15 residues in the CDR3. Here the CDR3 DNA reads TGTGCCAGCAGCAAAGAGCCCAAAGAGAAAGAGACCCAGTACTTC. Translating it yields CASSKEPKEKETQYF.

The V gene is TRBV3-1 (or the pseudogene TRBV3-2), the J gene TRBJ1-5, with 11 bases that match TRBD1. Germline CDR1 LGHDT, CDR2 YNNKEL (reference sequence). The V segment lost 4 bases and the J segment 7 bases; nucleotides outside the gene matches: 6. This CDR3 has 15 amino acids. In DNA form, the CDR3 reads TGTGCCAGCAGCCTGGACAGGGGGCGAGGACAGCCCCAGCATTTT. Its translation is CASSLDRGRGQPQHF.